Following are 26 T cell receptor beta chains from one sample sequenced in a study of blood T cells in healthy people across ages. The use of a sample-barcoded 5' primer and a J-beta primer mix characterized a second PCR of roughly 6 to 11 cycles. TCRdb reprocessed the 5' RACE reads via MiXCR and lists one record per CDR3 protein. The table includes about 1.5 million distinct CDR3 sequences, around 42% detected once. Material for sequencing was blood. The receptor source for this set is a woman aged 18-29 years in good health.

This clonotype was picked up a small number of times. The rearrangement joins TRBV6-1 to TRBJ2-4; no definite D call. Germline CDR1 MNHNS, CDR2 SASEGT. The CDR3 is 15 residues long. V gave up 7 bases and J gave up 7 bases, with 20 bases separating them. The CDR3 reads CASTPVWPPANIQYF. The CDR3 DNA follows: TGTGCCAGCACCCCGGTTTGGCCTCCGGCCAACATTCAGTACTTC.

The chain recombines TRBV10-3 with TRBJ2-7, with D possibly being TRBD1 (6 bases). Trimming removed 10 bases at V and 5 bases at J, with 18 bases between. The CDR3 has 13 amino acids. Per the germline V gene, CDR1 is ENHRY and CDR2 is SYGVKD. The CDR3 loop is CATERDIKDEQYF. As DNA, the CDR3 is TGTGCCACCGAACGGGACATCAAGGACGAGCAGTACTTC.

The V call is TRBV4-2, the J call TRBJ1-1, with TRBD1 as a possible D gene (6 bases). Looked up from germline, CDR1 is LGHNA and CDR2 is YNFKEQ. The CDR3 has 14 residues. Between the trimmed V and J ends, which lost 0 bases and 8 bases, there was a span of 13 bases. The chain's CDR3 is CASSQDRGPLEAFF. The DNA for the CDR3 is TGTGCCAGCAGCCAAGATCGGGGGCCCCTCGAAGCTTTCTTT.

This rearrangement joins TRBV7-9 to TRBJ2-1; TRBD1 matches 10 bases. This CDR3 is 16 amino acids long. With V trimmed by 4 bases and J by 3 bases, 6 bases remained unmatched. Looked up from germline, CDR1 is SEHNR and CDR2 is FQNEAQ (reference sequence). In DNA, the CDR3 is TGTGCCAGCAGCTCCTCCGGGACAGGGGTCTACAATGAGCAGTTCTTC. Translating it yields CASSSSGTGVYNEQFF.

The chain uses TRBV6-2 or TRBV6-3 and TRBJ1-6, with no clear D. CDR1 is MNHEY and CDR2 is SVGEGT in the germline V gene. The CDR3 is 15 residues long. Between the trimmed V and J ends, which lost 3 bases and 5 bases, there was a span of 11 bases. In DNA, the CDR3 is TGTGCCAGCAGTTATGATCGAGGCGATAATTCACCCCTCCACTTT. It encodes CASSYDRGDNSPLHF.

The chain recombines TRBV6-2 or TRBV6-3 with TRBJ2-1; no definite D call. With 2 bases removed from V and 10 bases from J, the gap between germline ends came to 15 bases. The CDR3 contains 14 residues. Germline CDR1 reads MNHEY; CDR2 reads SVGEGT. CDR3 DNA sequence: TGTGCCAGCAGTTACGAGGCAGGACCTGACGAGCAGTTCTTC. Translating it yields CASSYEAGPDEQFF.

This clonotype was seen a single time. The rearrangement uses TRBV6-5 and TRBJ2-5; 8 bases are a match to TRBD2. V shed 4 bases, J shed 4 bases, and the junction held 11 bases outside the gene matches. The CDR3 is made up of 16 amino acids. Per the germline V gene, CDR1 is MNHEY and CDR2 is SVGAGI. The chain's CDR3 is CASSSGLAPNGETQYF. In nucleotides, the CDR3 is TGTGCCAGCAGTTCCGGACTAGCCCCTAATGGAGAGACCCAGTACTTC.

The J gene is TRBJ2-7, the V gene TRBV20-1; possible D gene TRBD2, 5 bases. The CDR3 spans 14 residues. CDR1 and CDR2 (germline): DFQATT, SNEGSKA (reference sequence). The V end lost 1 base, the J end lost 0 bases, and 10 bases lay between the germline ends. The chain's CDR3 is CSARGRAYSYEQYF. CDR3 DNA sequence: TGCAGTGCTAGAGGGCGGGCTTACTCCTACGAGCAGTACTTC.

This clonotype came up a few times. The gene calls are TRBV12-3 or TRBV12-4 and TRBJ2-4; the D gene is possibly TRBD2 (6 bases). The V gene lost 6 bases and the J gene lost 6 bases, with 12 bases spanning the gap. CDR3 length: 13 amino acids. The CDR3 reads CASSIPGLNIQYF. CDR3 nucleotide sequence: TGTGCCAGCAGCATCCCGGGACTAAACATTCAGTACTTC.

This sequence joins TRBV9 and TRBJ1-2; the D is unclear. Germline loops: CDR1 SGDLS, CDR2 YYNGEE. V gave up 0 bases and J gave up 4 bases, with 22 bases separating them. This CDR3 has 18 amino acids. The CDR3, as DNA: TGTGCCAGCAGCGTAGAGGAGGTCCAGCGGCTTCCTGGCTATGGCTACACCTTC. It codes for CASSVEEVQRLPGYGYTF.

The chain has TRBV11-1 and TRBJ2-7; D possibly matches TRBD1 or TRBD2 (6 bases each). V was clipped by 11 bases and J by 2 bases, with 16 bases between them. Per germline, CDR1 SGHAT and CDR2 FQDESV (reference sequence). The CDR3 covers 13 residues. The CDR3 DNA follows: TGTGCCTCAGGAACGGGGGACACCTACGAGCAGTACTTC. Residues: CASGTGDTYEQYF.

There are a few counts of this clonotype. CDR3 coding DNA: TGCAGTGCTAGAGCCTACAATGAGCAGTTCTTC. As protein: CSARAYNEQFF. The chain is built from TRBV20-1 and TRBJ2-1; D gene uncertain. This CDR3 has 11 residues. V was pared by 1 base and J by 2 bases, with 0 bases between. Looked up from germline, CDR1 is DFQATT and CDR2 is SNEGSKA (reference sequence).

This sequence joins TRBV11-2 and TRBJ2-3; TRBD2 aligns across 8 bases. The CDR3 consists of 16 residues. Trimming cost V 2 bases and J 5 bases; bases outside gene matches: 9. CDR1 is SGHAT, CDR2 FQNNGV, per germline. CDR3 sequence (DNA): TGTGCCAGCAGCTTAAGCGGGCGGGAGGCCGGAGATACGCAGTATTTT. Its protein is CASSLSGREAGDTQYF.

This chain connects TRBV7-8 to TRBJ1-5; 7 bases are shared with TRBD1. Germline V gene lookup returns CDR1 SGHVS and CDR2 FQNEAQ. The CDR3 totals 20 residues. J gave up 0 bases and V 3 bases, and 17 bases lay outside the gene matches. In DNA, the CDR3 is TGTGCCAGCAGCTTTGAGGGACAGACCAATGCAATTCTTAGCAATCAGCCCCAGCATTTT. Its translation is CASSFEGQTNAILSNQPQHF.

This clonotype has more than one count but fewer than ten. The junction does not match germline at one end; this may be a read error. The V call is TRBV7-6, the J call TRBJ2-7, with D perhaps TRBD2 (6 bases). The CDR3 sequence is 15 residues long. Germline values: CDR1 SGHVS, CDR2 FNYEAQ. In nucleotides, the CDR3 is TGTGTCAGCAGCTCCGGGACCGGGAGCTCCTACGAGCAGTACTTC. Translation: CVSSSGTGSSYEQYF. The full variable domain, its missing parts supplied by reference TRBV7-6 and TRBJ2-7, is GAGVSQSPRYKVTKRGQDVALRCDPISGHVSLYWYRQALGQGPEFLTYFNYEAQQDKSGLPNDRFSAERPEGSISTLTIQRTEQRDSAMYRCVSSSGTGSSYEQYFGPGTRLTVT.

This clonotype has just one count. The rearrangement links TRBV7-2 to TRBJ2-5, with TRBD2 identical over 7 bases. The CDR3 runs 13 residues. Per the germline V gene, CDR1 is SGHTA and CDR2 is FQGNSA. Trimming removed 5 bases from V and 11 bases from J; junction bases left unmatched: 11. The CDR3: CASSGGLWSEQYF. Written as DNA, the CDR3 is TGTGCCAGCAGCGGGGGACTATGGAGTGAGCAGTACTTC.

Regarding this clonotype: Sequence at one end of the junction differs from germline and may be a read error. The V and J genes are TRBV29-1 and TRBJ2-3; a weak D match, TRBD1 (6 bases). The length of the CDR3 is 13 residues. CDR1 SQVTM and CDR2 ANQGSEA come from the germline V gene. CDR3 in amino acids: CSVRGGVTDTRYF. The DNA of the CDR3 is TGCAGCGTCCGAGGGGGTGTCACAGATACGCGGTATTTT.

The chain couples TRBV6-5 to TRBJ2-5, with 11 positions matching TRBD2. The CDR3 contains 16 residues. CDR1 is MNHEY and CDR2 is SVGAGI in the germline V gene. The V segment lost 5 bases and the J segment 0 bases; nucleotides outside the gene matches: 5. The chain's CDR3 is CASSPGLAVYQETQYF. The CDR3, as DNA: TGTGCCAGCAGTCCGGGACTAGCGGTTTACCAAGAGACCCAGTACTTC.

This chain connects TRBV12-3 or TRBV12-4 to TRBJ1-2; 9 bases align to TRBD1. Trimming cost V 1 base and J 5 bases; bases outside gene matches: 5. This CDR3 is built from 15 residues. The CDR3 sequence: CASSLGPDRGYGYTF. In DNA form, the CDR3 reads TGTGCCAGCAGTTTAGGCCCCGACAGGGGGTATGGCTACACCTTC.

As concerns this clonotype: At one end the junction does not follow the germline gene, possibly because of a read error. Here the CDR3 reads CVWSWGDYEQYF. The CDR3 DNA follows: TGTGTCTGGAGTTGGGGGGACTACGAGCAGTACTTC. This chain connects TRBV30 to TRBJ2-7, with D possibly being TRBD2 (6 bases). Germline lookup yields CDR1 GTSNPN and CDR2 SVGIG (reference sequence). CDR3 length: 12 residues.

About this clonotype itself: Sequence at one end of the junction differs from germline and may be a read error. V gene TRBV10-3 combines with J gene TRBJ2-7; D is perhaps TRBD1 (5 bases). The DNA end is more similar to TRBJ2-5, so the J call may be wrong. The CDR3 extends over 13 amino acids. Germline V lookup: CDR1 ENHRY, CDR2 SYGVKD. The CDR3 coding sequence is TGTGCCATCAGTGCGGACATCCAAAAGACCCAGTACTTC. Protein: CAISADIQKTQYF.

Worth noting for this clonotype: A much bigger clone sits one base away, suggesting this may be a read error. The rearrangement links TRBV20-1 to TRBJ2-1, with 8 bases aligning to TRBD2. The CDR3 consists of 16 residues. Germline loops: CDR1 DFQATT, CDR2 SNEGSKA (reference sequence). V lost 5 bases, J lost 9 bases, and 18 bases stayed unmatched. The CDR3 DNA is TGCAGTGCTTTCCCCTGGCAGCGGGGGCCTACTACTGAGCAGTTCTTC. Protein product: CSAFPWQRGPTTEQFF.

V usage is TRBV24-1 and J usage is TRBJ1-5, with D perhaps TRBD1 (6 bases). CDR1 and CDR2 (germline): KGHDR, SFDVKD. V shed 7 bases and J shed 3 bases, with 12 bases lying between them. The CDR3 extends over 14 amino acids. This CDR3 reads CATSFGGANQPQHF. CDR3 coding DNA: TGTGCCACCAGCTTCGGGGGGGCCAATCAGCCCCAGCATTTT.

This chain uses TRBV3-1 with TRBJ2-7; 7 bases agree with TRBD2. Looked up from germline, CDR1 is LGHDT and CDR2 is YNNKEL (reference sequence). V lost 4 bases and J lost 1; bases outside the gene matches: 4. The CDR3 totals 14 residues. CDR3 protein: CASSRGAGSYEQYF. As DNA, the CDR3 is TGTGCCAGCAGCCGGGGAGCGGGGTCCTACGAGCAGTACTTC.

CDR3 nucleotides: TGTGCCAGCAGTTGCCGGACAGGGGTACAGCCCCAGCATTTT. Translated: CASSCRTGVQPQHF. This chain uses TRBV6-5 with TRBJ1-5; 9 bases fit TRBD1. In germline, CDR1 is MNHEY, CDR2 SVGAGI. CDR3 length: 14 residues. The ends lost 4 bases at V and 7 bases at J; junction bases unmatched: 5.

CDR3 DNA sequence: TGCGCCAGCAGCCCCCCGGAGGGGTACTACGAGCAGTACTTC. Its translation: CASSPPEGYYEQYF. The chain joins TRBV5-1 to TRBJ2-7, with D perhaps TRBD2 (6 bases). The CDR3 consists of 14 residues. The germline CDR1 and CDR2 sequences are SGHRS and YFSETQ. Trimming pared 4 bases from V and 3 bases from J, leaving 14 bases between.